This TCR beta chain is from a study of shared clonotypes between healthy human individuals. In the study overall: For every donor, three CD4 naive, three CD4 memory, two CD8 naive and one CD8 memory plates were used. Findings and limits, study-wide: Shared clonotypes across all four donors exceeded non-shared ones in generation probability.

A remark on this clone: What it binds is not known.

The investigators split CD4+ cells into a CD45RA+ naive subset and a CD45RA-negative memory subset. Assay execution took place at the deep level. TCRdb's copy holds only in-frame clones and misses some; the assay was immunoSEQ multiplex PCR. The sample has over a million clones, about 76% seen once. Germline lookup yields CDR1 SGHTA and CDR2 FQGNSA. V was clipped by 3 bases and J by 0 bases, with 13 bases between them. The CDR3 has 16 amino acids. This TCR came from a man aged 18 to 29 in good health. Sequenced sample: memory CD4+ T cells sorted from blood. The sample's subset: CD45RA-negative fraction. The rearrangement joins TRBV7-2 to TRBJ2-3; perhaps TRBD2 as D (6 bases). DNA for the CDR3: TGTGCCAGCAGCTTTACTAGCATTACTAGCACAGATACGCAGTATTTT. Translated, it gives CASSFTSITSTDTQYF.